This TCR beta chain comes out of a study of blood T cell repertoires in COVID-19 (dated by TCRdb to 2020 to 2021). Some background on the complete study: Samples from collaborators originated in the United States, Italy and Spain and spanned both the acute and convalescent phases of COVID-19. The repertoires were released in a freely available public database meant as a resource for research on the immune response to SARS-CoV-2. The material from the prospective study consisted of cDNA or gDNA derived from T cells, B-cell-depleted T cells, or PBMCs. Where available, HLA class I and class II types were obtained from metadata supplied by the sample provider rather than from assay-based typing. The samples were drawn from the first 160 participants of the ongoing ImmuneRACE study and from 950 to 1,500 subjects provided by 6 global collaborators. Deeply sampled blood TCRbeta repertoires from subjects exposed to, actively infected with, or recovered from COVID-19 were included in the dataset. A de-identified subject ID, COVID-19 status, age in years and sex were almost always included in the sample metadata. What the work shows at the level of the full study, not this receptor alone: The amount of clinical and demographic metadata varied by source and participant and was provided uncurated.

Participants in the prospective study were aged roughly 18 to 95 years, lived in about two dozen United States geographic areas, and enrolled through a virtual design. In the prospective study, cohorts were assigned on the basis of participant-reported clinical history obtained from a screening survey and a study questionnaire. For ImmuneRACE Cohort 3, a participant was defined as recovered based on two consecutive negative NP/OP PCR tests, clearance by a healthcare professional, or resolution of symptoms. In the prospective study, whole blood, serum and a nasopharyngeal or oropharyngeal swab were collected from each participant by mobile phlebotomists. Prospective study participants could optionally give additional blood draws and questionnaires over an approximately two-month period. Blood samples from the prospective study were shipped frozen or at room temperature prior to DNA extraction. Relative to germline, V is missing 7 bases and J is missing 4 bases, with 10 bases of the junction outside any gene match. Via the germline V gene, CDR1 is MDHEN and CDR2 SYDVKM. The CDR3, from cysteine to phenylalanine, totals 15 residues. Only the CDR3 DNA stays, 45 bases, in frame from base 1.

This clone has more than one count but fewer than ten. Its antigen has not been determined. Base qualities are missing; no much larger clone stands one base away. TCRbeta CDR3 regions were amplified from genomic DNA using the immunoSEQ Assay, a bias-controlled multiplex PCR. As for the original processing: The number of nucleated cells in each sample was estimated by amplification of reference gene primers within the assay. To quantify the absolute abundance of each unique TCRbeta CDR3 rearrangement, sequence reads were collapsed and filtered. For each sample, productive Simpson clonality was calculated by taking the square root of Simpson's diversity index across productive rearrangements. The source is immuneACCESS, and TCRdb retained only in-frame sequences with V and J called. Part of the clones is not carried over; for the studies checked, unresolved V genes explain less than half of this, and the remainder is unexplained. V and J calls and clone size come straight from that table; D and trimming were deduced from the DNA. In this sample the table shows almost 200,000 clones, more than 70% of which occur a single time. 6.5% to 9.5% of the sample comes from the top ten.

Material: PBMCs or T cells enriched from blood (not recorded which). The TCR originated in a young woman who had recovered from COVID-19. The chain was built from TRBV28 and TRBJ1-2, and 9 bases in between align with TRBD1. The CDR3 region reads CASTPRDRAIYGYTF. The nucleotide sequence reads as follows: TGTGCCAGCACCCCCCGGGACAGGGCGATCTATGGCTACACCTTC.